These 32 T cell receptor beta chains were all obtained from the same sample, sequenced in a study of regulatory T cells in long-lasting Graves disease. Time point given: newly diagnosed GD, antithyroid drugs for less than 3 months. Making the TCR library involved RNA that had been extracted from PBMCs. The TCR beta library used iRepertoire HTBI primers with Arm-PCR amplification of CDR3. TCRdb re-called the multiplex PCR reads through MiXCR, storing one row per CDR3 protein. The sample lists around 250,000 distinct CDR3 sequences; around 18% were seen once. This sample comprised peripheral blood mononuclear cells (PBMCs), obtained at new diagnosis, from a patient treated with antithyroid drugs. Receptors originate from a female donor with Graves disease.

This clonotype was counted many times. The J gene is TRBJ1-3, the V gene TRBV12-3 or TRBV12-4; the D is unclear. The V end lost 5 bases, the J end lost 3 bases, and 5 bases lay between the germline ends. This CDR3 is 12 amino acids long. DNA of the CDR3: TGTGCCAGCAGTCCAAATGGAAACACCATATATTTT. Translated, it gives CASSPNGNTIYF.

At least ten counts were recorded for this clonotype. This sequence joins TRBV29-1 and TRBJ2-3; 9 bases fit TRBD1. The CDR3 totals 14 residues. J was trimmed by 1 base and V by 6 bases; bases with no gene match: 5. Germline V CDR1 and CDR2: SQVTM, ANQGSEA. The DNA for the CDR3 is TGCAGCGTCGGTGACAGGGGGGGCACAGATACGCAGTATTTT. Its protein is CSVGDRGGTDTQYF.

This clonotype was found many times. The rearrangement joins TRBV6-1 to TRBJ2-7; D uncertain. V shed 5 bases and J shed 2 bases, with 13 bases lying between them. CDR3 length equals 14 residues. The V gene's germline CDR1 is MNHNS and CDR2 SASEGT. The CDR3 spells CASSTRTPPYEQYF. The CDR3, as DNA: TGTGCCAGCAGTACCCGGACGCCTCCCTACGAGCAGTACTTC.

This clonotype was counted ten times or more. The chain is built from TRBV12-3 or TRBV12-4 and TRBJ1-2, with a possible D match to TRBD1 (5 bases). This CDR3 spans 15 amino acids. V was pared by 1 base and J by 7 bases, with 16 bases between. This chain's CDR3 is CASSLEEGIRSGYTF. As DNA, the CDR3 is TGTGCCAGCAGTTTAGAAGAGGGGATTCGGTCTGGCTACACCTTC.

The DNA of the CDR3 is TGCAGCGGTACTAGCGGCGGGTACAATGAGCAGTTCTTC. This sequence encodes CSGTSGGYNEQFF. The chain joins TRBV29-1 to TRBJ2-1; 8 bases fit TRBD2. The CDR3 is 13 amino acids. Germline assignment: CDR1 SQVTM and CDR2 ANQGSEA. V lost 7 bases, J lost 4 bases, and 6 bases stayed unmatched.

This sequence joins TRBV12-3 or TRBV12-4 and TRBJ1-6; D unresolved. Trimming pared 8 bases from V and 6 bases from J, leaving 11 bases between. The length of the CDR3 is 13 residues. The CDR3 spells CASQDRVNSPLHF. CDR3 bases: TGTGCCAGCCAAGACCGAGTTAATTCACCCCTCCACTTT.

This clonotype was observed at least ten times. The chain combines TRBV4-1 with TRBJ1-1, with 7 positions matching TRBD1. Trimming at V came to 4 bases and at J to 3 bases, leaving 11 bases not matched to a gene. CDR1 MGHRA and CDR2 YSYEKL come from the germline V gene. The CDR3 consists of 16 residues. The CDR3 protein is CASSPGGARRDTEAFF. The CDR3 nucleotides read TGCGCCAGCAGCCCAGGGGGGGCGCGGAGGGACACTGAAGCTTTCTTT.

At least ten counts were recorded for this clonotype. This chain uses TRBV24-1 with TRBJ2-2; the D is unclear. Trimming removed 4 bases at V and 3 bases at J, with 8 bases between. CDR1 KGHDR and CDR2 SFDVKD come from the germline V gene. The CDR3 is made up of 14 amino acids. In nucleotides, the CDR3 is TGTGCCACCAGTGACTCATCACACACCGGGGAGCTGTTTTTT. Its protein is CATSDSSHTGELFF.

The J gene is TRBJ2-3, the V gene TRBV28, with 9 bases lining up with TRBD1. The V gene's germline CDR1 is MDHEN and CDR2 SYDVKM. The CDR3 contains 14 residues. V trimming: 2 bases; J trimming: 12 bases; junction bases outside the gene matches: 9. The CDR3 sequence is CASSLGTGTLPQYF. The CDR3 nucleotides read TGTGCCAGCAGTTTAGGGACAGGGACTCTCCCACAGTATTTT.

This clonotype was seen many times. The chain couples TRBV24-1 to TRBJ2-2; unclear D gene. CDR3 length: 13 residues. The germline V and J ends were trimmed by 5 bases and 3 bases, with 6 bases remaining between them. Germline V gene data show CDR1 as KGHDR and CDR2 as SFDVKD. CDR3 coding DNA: TGTGCCACCAGTGTCCGGTACACCGGGGAGCTGTTTTTT. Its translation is CATSVRYTGELFF.

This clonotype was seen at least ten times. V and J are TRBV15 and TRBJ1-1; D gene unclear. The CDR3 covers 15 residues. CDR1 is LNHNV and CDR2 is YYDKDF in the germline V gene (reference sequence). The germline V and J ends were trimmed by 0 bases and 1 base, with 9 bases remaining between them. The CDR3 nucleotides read TGTGCCACCAGCAGAGATTTCCTGGAGAACACTGAAGCTTTCTTT. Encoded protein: CATSRDFLENTEAFF.

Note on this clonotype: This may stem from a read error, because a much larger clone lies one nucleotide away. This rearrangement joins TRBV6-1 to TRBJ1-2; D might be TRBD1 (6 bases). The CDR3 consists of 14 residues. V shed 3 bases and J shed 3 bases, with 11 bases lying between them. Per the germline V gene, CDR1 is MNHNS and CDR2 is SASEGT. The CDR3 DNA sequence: TGTGCCAGCAGTGATTCACAGGGATACTATGGCTACACCTTC. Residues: CASSDSQGYYGYTF.

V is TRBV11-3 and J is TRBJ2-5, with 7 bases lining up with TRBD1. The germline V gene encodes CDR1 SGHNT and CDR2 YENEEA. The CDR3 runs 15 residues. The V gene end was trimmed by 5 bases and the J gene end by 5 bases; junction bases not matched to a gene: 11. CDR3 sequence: CASSTAQGVRETQYF. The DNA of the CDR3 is TGTGCCAGCAGCACCGCGCAGGGGGTGAGGGAGACCCAGTACTTC. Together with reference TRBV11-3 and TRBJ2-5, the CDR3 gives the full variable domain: EAGVVQSPRYKIIEKKQPVAFWCNPISGHNTLYWYLQNLGQGPELLIRYENEEAVDDSQLPKDRFSAERLKGVDSTLKIQPAELGDSAVYLCASSTAQGVRETQYFGPGTRLLVL.

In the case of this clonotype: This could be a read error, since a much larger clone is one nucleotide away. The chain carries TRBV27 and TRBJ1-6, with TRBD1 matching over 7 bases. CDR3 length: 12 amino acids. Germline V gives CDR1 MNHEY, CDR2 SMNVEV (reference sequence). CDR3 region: CASATGKSLLHF. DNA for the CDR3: TGTGCCAGCGCGACAGGGAAATCACTCCTCCACTTT.

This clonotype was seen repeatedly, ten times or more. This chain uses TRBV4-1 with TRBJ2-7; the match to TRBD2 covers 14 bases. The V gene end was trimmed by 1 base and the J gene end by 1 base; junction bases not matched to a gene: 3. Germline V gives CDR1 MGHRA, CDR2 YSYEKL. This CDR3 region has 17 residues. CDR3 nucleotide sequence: TGCGCCAGCAGCCAAGTAGGGACTAGCGGGAGTTCCTACGAGCAGTACTTC. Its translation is CASSQVGTSGSSYEQYF.

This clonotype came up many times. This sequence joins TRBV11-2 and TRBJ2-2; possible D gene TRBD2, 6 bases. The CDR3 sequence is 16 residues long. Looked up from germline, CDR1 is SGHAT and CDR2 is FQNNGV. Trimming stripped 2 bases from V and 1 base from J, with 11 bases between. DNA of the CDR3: TGTGCCAGCAGCTTAAGGGCGGGGAGGAACACCGGGGAGCTGTTTTTT. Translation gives CASSLRAGRNTGELFF.

Written as DNA, the CDR3 is TGTGCCAGCAGCTTAGGAAGGGTGTCTGGAAACACCATATATTTT. The encoded protein is CASSLGRVSGNTIYF. The chain links TRBV7-8 to TRBJ1-3; the D is unclear. This CDR3 has 15 residues. Germline lookup yields CDR1 SGHVS and CDR2 FQNEAQ. The V and J ends lost 1 base and 1 base respectively, with 8 bases between them.

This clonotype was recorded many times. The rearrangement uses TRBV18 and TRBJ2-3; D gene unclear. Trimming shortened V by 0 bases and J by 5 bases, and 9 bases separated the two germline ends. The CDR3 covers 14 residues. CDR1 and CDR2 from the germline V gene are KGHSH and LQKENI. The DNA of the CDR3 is TGTGCCAGCTCACCACCTCGCGGAATAGATACGCAGTATTTT. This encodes CASSPPRGIDTQYF.

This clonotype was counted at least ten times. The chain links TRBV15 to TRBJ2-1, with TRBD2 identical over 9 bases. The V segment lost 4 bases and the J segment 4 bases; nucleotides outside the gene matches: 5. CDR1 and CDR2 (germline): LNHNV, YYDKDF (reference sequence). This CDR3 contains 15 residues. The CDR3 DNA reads TGTGCCACCAGCAACACTAGCGGGTATTACAATGAGCAGTTCTTC. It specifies CATSNTSGYYNEQFF.

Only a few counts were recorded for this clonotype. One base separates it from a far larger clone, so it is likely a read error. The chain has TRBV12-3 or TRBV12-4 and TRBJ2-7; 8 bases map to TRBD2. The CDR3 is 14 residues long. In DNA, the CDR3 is TGTGTCAGCAGTGTCGCGGGAGGAGCTTACGAGCAGTACTTC. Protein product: CVSSVAGGAYEQYF.

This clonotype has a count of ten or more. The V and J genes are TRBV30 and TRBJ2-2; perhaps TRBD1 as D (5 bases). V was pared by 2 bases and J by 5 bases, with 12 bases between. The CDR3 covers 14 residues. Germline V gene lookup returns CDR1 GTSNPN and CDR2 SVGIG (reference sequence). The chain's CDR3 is CAWSLGAGTGELFF. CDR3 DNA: TGTGCCTGGAGTCTAGGGGCTGGGACCGGGGAGCTGTTTTTT.

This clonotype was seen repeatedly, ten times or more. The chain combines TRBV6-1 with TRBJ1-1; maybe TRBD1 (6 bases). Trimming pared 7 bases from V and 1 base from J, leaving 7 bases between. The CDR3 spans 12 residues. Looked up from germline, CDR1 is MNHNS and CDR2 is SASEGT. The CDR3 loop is CASTQGNTEAFF. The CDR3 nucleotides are TGTGCCAGCACACAGGGGAACACTGAAGCTTTCTTT.

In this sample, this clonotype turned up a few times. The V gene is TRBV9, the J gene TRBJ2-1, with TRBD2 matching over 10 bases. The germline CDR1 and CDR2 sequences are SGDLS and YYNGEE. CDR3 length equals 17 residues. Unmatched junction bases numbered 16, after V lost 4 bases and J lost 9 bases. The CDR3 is CASSPRVGAGGPIEQFF. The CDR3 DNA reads TGTGCCAGCAGCCCCAGGGTCGGAGCGGGAGGGCCGATTGAGCAGTTCTTC.

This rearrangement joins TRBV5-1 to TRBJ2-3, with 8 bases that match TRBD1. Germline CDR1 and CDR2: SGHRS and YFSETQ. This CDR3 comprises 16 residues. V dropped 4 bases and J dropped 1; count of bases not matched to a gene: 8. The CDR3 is CASSPHRGDGTDTQYF. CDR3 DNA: TGCGCCAGCAGCCCACACAGGGGGGACGGCACAGATACGCAGTATTTT.

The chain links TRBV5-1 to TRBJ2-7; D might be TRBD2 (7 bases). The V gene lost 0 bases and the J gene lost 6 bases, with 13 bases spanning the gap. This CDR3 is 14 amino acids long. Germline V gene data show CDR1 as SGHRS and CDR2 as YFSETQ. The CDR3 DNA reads TGCGCCAGCAGCTTGGAGGGAGGGGGACGCGAGCAGTACTTC. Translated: CASSLEGGGREQYF.

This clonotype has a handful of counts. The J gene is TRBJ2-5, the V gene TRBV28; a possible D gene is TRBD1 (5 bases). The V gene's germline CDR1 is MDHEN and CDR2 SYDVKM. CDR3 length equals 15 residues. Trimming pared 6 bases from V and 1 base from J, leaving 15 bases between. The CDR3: CASSPRKGFQETQYF. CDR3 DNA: TGTGCCAGCAGCCCCCGGAAGGGGTTCCAAGAGACCCAGTACTTC.

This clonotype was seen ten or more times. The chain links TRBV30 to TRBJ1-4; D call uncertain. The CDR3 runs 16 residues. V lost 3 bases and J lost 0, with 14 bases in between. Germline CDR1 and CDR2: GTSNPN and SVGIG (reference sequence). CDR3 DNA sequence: TGTGCCTGGAGCGGTATGAGACAAGCAACTAATGAAAAACTGTTTTTT. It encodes CAWSGMRQATNEKLFF.

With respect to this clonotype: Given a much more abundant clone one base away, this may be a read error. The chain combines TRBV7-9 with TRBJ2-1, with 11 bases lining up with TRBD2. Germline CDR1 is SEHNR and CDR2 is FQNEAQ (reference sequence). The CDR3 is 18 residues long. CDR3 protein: CASSLALAGAGGYNAQFF. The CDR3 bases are TGTGCCAGCAGCTTAGCACTAGCGGGAGCTGGAGGGTACAATGCGCAGTTCTTC.

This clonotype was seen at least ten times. The CDR3, as DNA: TGTGCCAGCAGGTTCGGGGACAGGGGGCTTACTGAAGCTTTCTTT. Protein sequence: CASRFGDRGLTEAFF. This chain uses TRBV7-2 with TRBJ1-1; TRBD1 matches 12 bases. Looked up from germline, CDR1 is SGHTA and CDR2 is FQGNSA. CDR3 length: 15 amino acids. Trimming took 6 bases from V and 5 from J; bases not matched to a gene: 7.

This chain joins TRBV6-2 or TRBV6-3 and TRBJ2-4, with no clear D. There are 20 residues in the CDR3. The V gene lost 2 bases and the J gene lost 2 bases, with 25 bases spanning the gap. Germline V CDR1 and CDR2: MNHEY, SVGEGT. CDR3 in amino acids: CASSYPPTDTDIPPKNIQYF. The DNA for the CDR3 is TGTGCCAGCAGTTACCCCCCAACAGATACCGACATCCCTCCCAAAAACATTCAGTACTTC.

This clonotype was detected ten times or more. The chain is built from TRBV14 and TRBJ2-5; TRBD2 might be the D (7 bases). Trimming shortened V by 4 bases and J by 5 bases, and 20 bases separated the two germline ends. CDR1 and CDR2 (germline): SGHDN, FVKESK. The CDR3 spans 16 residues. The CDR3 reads CASSLLSSGGGETQYF. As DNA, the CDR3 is TGTGCCAGCAGCCTCCTCTCTAGCGGAGGGGGGGAGACCCAGTACTTC. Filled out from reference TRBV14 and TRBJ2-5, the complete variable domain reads EAGVTQFPSHSVIEKGQTVTLRCDPISGHDNLYWYRRVMGKEIKFLLHFVKESKQDESGMPNNRFLAERTGGTYSTLKVQPAELEDSGVYFCASSLLSSGGGETQYFGPGTRLLVL.

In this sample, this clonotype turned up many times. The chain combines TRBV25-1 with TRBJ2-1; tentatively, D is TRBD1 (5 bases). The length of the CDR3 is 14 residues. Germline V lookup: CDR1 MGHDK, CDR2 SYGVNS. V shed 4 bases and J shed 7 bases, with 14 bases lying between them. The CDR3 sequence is CASSARQGWNEQFF. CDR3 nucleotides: TGTGCCAGCAGTGCCCGCCAGGGTTGGAATGAGCAGTTCTTC.